The rows below give T cell receptor beta chains drawn from one sample of a study of T cell changes during pregnancy in multiple sclerosis. Profiling relied on immunoSEQ multiplex PCR, and the TCRdb table lists in-frame clones only, not all of them. Of 35,000 to 50,000 clones in the sample, 92% were seen once. Material: CD4+ T cells from peripheral blood mononuclear cells, obtained in the first trimester of pregnancy. The receptors were sampled from a female donor with multiple sclerosis, enrolled in a pregnancy study. Both conserved end residues are part of each CDR3. D genes are given only for firm matches. Size is omitted from some rows. Given values are once, few, many or a class for expanded clones.

cdr3_aa	cdr3_nt	v_call	clone_size	d_call	j_call
CASSHHGGSQRQETQYF	TGTGCCAGCAGCCACCACGGGGGGTCTCAAAGGCAAGAGACCCAGTACTTC	TRBV11-1	few	TRBD2	TRBJ2-5
CSGRDRRNTEAFF	TGCAGCGGACGGGACAGGAGGAACACTGAAGCTTTCTTT	TRBV29-1	NA	TRBD1	TRBJ1-1
CASSVEGPGGTEAFF	TGTGCCAGCAGCGTAGAAGGACCGGGGGGTACTGAAGCTTTCTTT	TRBV9	NA	NA	TRBJ1-1
CASSDRPYRGGEPQHF	TGTGCCAGCAGTGACCGACCTTACAGGGGGGGTGAGCCCCAGCATTTT	TRBV2	NA	TRBD1	TRBJ1-5
CASSPREGGGLVYGYTF	TGTGCCAGCAGCCCCCGAGAAGGGGGGGGATTAGTCTATGGCTACACCTTC	TRBV7-8	NA	NA	TRBJ1-2
CASSLNRGLGELFF	TGTGCCAGCAGCTTAAACAGGGGGCTCGGGGAGCTGTTTTTT	TRBV7-2	NA	TRBD1	TRBJ2-2
CASRVGTRSTGELFF	TGTGCCAGCAGAGTAGGGACTAGGAGCACCGGGGAGCTGTTTTTT	TRBV27	NA	TRBD2	TRBJ2-2
CASSFLASGPTYEQYF	TGTGCCAGCAGTTTTCTCGCTAGCGGGCCAACCTACGAGCAGTACTTC	TRBV27	once	TRBD2	TRBJ2-7
CASSSTGTGANVLTF	TGTGCCAGCAGTTCCACAGGGACTGGGGCCAACGTCCTGACTTTC	TRBV2	NA	NA	TRBJ2-6
CASSQHLAGGTYEQYF	TGTGCCAGCAGCCAACACTTAGCGGGAGGAACCTACGAGCAGTACTTC	TRBV14	NA	TRBD2	TRBJ2-7
CASSPRTGSYTF	TGTGCCAGCTCACCCAGGACAGGCTCCTACACCTTC	TRBV18	NA	TRBD1	TRBJ1-2
CASSLSRRDGNTIYF	TGTGCCAGCAGTTTATCCCGACGGGATGGAAACACCATATATTTT	TRBV27	NA	NA	TRBJ1-3
CASSLDRLNTEAFF	TGTGCCAGCAGCTTGGACAGATTGAACACTGAAGCTTTCTTT	TRBV7-2	few	NA	TRBJ1-1
CASRGGTGFLNEQFF	TGTGCCAGCAGGGGGGGGACAGGGTTCCTCAATGAGCAGTTCTTC	TRBV11-1	NA	TRBD1	TRBJ2-1
CASSRRDRRTDTQYF	TGTGCCAGCAGTCGCCGGGACAGACGCACAGATACGCAGTATTTT	TRBV28	NA	TRBD1	TRBJ2-3
CASSSGSLKNEQFF	TGTGCCAGCAGTAGCGGGAGTTTAAAGAATGAGCAGTTCTTC	TRBV6-5	once	TRBD2	TRBJ2-1
CASSQDSKGAGGNYEQYF	TGCGCCAGCAGCCAAGATAGTAAGGGGGCAGGGGGAAACTACGAGCAGTACTTC	TRBV4-1	once	TRBD1	TRBJ2-7
CSVVGQGYNEQFF	TGCAGCGTTGTAGGGCAGGGGTACAATGAGCAGTTCTTC	TRBV29-1	NA	NA	TRBJ2-1
CASSQNTSPGDYGYTF	TGCGCCAGCAGCCAGAATACCTCCCCAGGGGACTATGGCTACACCTTC	TRBV4-1	once	NA	TRBJ1-2
CASSIDTAGNTIYF	TGTGCCAGTAGTATAGATACGGCTGGAAACACCATATATTTT	TRBV19	NA	NA	TRBJ1-3
CASSSVGFDPIGTSGSQTDTQYF	TGCGCCAGCAGCTCCGTAGGCTTTGATCCTATCGGGACTAGCGGGAGTCAGACAGATACGCAGTATTTT	TRBV5-1	NA	TRBD2	TRBJ2-3
CASSSGLLITGELFF	TGTGCCAGTAGTTCGGGACTACTGATCACCGGGGAGCTGTTTTTT	TRBV19	once	TRBD2	TRBJ2-2
CASSFDSGASGNTIYF	TGTGCCAGCAGCTTCGACAGCGGGGCTTCTGGAAACACCATATATTTT	TRBV7-9	NA	NA	TRBJ1-3
CASSRAGGIDTQYF	TGTGCCAGCAGTCGGGCGGGAGGGATAGATACGCAGTATTTT	TRBV2	NA	TRBD2	TRBJ2-3
CASSGTGFQPQHF	TGTGCCAGCAGTGGGACAGGGTTCCAGCCCCAGCATTTT	TRBV6-5	once	TRBD1	TRBJ1-5
CASSQVAASSYEQYF	TGTGCCAGCAGTCAAGTAGCGGCGAGCTCCTACGAGCAGTACTTC	TRBV28	NA	NA	TRBJ2-7
CASSSTGNLPYGYTF	TGTGCCAGCAGCTCGACAGGGAACTTACCCTATGGCTACACCTTC	TRBV7-8	NA	TRBD1	TRBJ1-2
CASSPPRQGYGYTF	TGTGCCAGCAGCCCCCCTAGGCAGGGGTACGGCTACACCTTC	TRBV7-2	NA	NA	TRBJ1-2